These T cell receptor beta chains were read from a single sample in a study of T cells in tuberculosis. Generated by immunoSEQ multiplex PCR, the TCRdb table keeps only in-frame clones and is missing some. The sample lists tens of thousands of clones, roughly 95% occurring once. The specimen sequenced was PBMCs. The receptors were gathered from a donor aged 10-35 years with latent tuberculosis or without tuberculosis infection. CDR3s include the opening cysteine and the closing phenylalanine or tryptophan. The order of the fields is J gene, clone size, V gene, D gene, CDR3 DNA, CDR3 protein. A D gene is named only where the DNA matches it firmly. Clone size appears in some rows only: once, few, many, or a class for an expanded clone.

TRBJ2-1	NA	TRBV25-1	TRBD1	TGTGCCAGCACGGGACAGGGGACTACAAAGGACTACAATGAGCAGTTCTTC	CASTGQGTTKDYNEQFF
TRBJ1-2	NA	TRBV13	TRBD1	TGTGCCAGCAGCCTCCCGGGACAGGTTTACGGTCGCGATAACTATGGCTACACCTTC	CASSLPGQVYGRDNYGYTF
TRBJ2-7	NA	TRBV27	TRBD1	TGTGCCACCCAGAGGACAGGGGCCACCTACGAGCAGTACTTC	CATQRTGATYEQYF
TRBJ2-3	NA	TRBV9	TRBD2	TGTGCCAGCAGCCCCGTAGCGGGTCAAGCAGATACGCAGTATTTT	CASSPVAGQADTQYF
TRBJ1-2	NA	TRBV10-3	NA	TGTGCCACCCAGGCCCAGGGGACCCCCTATGGCTACACCTTC	CATQAQGTPYGYTF
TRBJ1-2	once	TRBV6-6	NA	TGTGCCAGCAGTTACCACGACAGTAGTGGCTACACCTTC	CASSYHDSSGYTF
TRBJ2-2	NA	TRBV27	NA	TGTGCCAGCGTGGGAGGCTGGGGCACCGGGGAGCTGTTTTTT	CASVGGWGTGELFF
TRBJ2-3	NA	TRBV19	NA	TGTGCCAGCTACAGAGACGATACGCAGTATTTT	CASYRDDTQYF
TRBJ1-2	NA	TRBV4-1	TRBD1	TGCGCCAGCAGCCAACCGACAGGGGGCGTAAATGGCTACACCTTC	CASSQPTGGVNGYTF
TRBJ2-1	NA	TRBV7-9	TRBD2	TGTGCCAGCAGCTCTCGGGGGGTACCCTCCTACAATGAGCAGTTCTTC	CASSSRGVPSYNEQFF
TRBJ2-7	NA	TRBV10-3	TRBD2	TGTGCCATCAGTGTTCGCTCCGGGCGGGGGGGCCCCTACGAGCAGTACTTC	CAISVRSGRGGPYEQYF
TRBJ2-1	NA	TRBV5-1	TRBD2	TGCGCCAGCAGCTTGAGCGGGGTCCAGAATGAGCAGTTCTTC	CASSLSGVQNEQFF
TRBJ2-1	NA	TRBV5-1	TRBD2	TGCGCCAGCAGGATAGGACTAGAAAGATCCTACAATGAGCAGTTCTTC	CASRIGLERSYNEQFF
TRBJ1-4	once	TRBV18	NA	TGTGCCAGCTCACCACCGTCAACAGGGTCAGGTGAAAAACTGTTTTTT	CASSPPSTGSGEKLFF
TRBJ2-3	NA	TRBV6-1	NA	TGTGCCAGCAGTGCCCTCACAGATACGCAGTATTTT	CASSALTDTQYF
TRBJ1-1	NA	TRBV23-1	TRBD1	TGCGCCAGCAGTCACCCGGACAGGGCCGGCACTGAAGCTTTCTTT	CASSHPDRAGTEAFF
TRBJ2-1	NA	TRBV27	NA	TGTGCCAGCAGTTTCAACAGCGGAAGCTCCTACAATGAGCAGTTCTTC	CASSFNSGSSYNEQFF
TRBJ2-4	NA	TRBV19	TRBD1	TGTGCCAGTAGTCCGGGACAGATATTCCTAGCCAAAAACATTCAGTACTTC	CASSPGQIFLAKNIQYF